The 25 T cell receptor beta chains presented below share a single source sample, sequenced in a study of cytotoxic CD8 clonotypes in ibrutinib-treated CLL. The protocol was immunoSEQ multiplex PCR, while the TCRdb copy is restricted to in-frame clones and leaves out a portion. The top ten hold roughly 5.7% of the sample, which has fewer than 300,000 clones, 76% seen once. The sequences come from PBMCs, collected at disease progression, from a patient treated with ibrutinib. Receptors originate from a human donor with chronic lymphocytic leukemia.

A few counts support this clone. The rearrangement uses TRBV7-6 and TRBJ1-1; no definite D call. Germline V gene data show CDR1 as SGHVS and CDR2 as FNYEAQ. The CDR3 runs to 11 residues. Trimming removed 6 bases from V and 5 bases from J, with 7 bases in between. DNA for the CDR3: TGTGCCAGCAGGGCCGGGACTGAAGCTTTCTTT. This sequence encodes CASRAGTEAFF.

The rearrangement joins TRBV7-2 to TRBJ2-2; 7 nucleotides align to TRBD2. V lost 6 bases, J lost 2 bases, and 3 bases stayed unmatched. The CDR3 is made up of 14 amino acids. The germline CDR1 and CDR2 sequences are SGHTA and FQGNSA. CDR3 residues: CASRSGGNTGELFF. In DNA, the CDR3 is TGTGCCAGCAGATCGGGGGGTAACACCGGGGAGCTGTTTTTT.

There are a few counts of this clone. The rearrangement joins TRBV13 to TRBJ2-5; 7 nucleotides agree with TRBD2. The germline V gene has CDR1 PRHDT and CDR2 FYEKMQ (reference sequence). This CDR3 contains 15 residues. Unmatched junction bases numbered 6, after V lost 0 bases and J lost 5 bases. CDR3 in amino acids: CASSLGRTRVETQYF. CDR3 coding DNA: TGTGCCAGCAGCTTAGGCCGGACTAGGGTGGAGACCCAGTACTTC.

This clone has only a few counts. The CDR3 DNA follows: TGTGCCAGCAGTCAGGTGTCGCCGCATTTT. This gives the protein CASSQVSPHF. The chain is built from TRBV28 and TRBJ1-5, with D hard to call. V was shortened by 5 bases and J by 15 bases, with 11 bases between the two germline ends. Germline CDR1 is MDHEN and CDR2 is SYDVKM. The CDR3 is made up of 10 amino acids.

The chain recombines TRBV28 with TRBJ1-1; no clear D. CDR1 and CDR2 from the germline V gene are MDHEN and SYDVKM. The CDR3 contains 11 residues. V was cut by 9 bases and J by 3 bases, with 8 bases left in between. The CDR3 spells CASNRYTEAFF. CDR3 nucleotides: TGTGCCAGTAACAGATACACTGAAGCTTTCTTT.

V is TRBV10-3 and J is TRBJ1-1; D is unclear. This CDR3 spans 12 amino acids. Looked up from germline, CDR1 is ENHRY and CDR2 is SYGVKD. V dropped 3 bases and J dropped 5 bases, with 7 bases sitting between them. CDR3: CAISEGGTEAFF. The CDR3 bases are TGTGCCATCAGTGAAGGAGGGACTGAAGCTTTCTTT.

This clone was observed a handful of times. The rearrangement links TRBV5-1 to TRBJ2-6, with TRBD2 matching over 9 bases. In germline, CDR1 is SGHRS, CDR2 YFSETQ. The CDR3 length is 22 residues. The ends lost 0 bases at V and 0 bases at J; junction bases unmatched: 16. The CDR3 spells CASSLGLAGLRGSSSGANVLTF. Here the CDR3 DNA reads TGCGCCAGCAGCTTGGGGCTAGCGGGACTCAGGGGGAGTAGCTCTGGGGCCAACGTCCTGACTTTC.

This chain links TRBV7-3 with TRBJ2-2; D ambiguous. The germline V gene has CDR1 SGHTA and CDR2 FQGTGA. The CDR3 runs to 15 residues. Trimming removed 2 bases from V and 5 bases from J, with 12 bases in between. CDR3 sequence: CASSLRGAGTGELFF. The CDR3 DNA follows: TGTGCCAGCAGCTTACGAGGTGCCGGGACCGGGGAGCTGTTTTTT.

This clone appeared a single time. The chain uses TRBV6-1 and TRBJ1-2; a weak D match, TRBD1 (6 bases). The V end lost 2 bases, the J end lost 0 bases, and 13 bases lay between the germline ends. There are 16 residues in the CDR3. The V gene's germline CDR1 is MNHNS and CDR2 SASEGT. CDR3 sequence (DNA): TGTGCCAGCAGTGAACCGGGACACCCTTCTAACTATGGCTACACCTTC. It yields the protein CASSEPGHPSNYGYTF.

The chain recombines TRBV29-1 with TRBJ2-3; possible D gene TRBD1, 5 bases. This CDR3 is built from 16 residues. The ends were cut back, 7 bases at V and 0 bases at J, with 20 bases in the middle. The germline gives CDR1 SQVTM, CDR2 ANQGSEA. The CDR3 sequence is CSGWQGHYSSTDTQYF. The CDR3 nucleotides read TGCAGCGGATGGCAGGGCCATTACTCTAGCACAGATACGCAGTATTTT.

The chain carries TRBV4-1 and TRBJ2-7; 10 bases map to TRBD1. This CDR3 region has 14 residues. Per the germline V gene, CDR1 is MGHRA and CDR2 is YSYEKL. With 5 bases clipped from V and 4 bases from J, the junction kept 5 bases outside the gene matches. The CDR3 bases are TGCGCCAGCAGCGCGGGACAGGGGACGTACGAGCAGTACTTC. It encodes CASSAGQGTYEQYF.

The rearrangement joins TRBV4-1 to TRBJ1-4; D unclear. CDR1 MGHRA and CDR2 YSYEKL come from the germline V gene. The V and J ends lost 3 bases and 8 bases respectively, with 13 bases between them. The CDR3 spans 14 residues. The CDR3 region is CASSHPGRQEKLFF. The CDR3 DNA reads TGCGCCAGCAGCCACCCCGGACGGCAGGAAAAACTGTTTTTT.

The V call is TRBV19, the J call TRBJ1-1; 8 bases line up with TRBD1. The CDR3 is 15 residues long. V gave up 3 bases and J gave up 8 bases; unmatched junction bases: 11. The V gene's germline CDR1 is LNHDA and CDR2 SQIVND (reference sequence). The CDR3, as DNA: TGTGCCAGTAGTATGATTCTCCGGGACAGGAGGGAAGCTTTCTTT. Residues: CASSMILRDRREAFF. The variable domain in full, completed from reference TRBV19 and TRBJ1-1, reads DGGITQSPKYLFRKEGQNVTLSCEQNLNHDAMYWYRQDPGQGLRLIYYSQIVNDFQKGDIAEGYSVSREKKESFPLTVTSAQKNPTAFYLCASSMILRDRREAFFGQGTRLTVV.

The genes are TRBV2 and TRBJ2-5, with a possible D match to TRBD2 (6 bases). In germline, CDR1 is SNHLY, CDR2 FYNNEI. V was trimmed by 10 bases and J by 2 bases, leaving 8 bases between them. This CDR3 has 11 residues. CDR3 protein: CATGRQETQYF. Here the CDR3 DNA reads TGTGCCACCGGGAGACAAGAGACCCAGTACTTC. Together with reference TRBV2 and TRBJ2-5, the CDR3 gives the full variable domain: EPEVTQTPSHQVTQMGQEVILRCVPISNHLYFYWYRQILGQKVEFLVSFYNNEISEKSEIFDDQFSVERPDGSNFTLKIRSTKLEDSAMYFCATGRQETQYFGPGTRLLVL.

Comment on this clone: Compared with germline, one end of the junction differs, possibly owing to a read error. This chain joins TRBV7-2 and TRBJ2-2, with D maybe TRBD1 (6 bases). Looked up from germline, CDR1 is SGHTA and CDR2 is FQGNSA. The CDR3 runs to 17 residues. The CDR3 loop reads CASRLRAGVINTGELFF. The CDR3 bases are TGTGCCAGCCGCTTGAGGGCAGGGGTGATTAACACCGGGGAGCTGTTTTTT.

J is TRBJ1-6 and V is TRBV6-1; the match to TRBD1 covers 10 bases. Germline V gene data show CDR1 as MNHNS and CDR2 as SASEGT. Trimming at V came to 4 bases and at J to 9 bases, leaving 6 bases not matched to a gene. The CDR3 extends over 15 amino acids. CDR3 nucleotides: TGTGCCAGCAGTGTGTTGGGACAGGGGACTTCACCCCTCCACTTT. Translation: CASSVLGQGTSPLHF.

DNA of the CDR3: TGTGCCAGCAGCGTACTTCCCGGGACAGGGTTAACCGGGGAGCTGTTTTTT. It specifies CASSVLPGTGLTGELFF. The V and J genes are TRBV9 and TRBJ2-2; 9 positions agree with TRBD1. This CDR3 is 17 amino acids long. V was clipped by 1 base and J by 5 bases; unmatched bases: 9. Germline V gene lookup returns CDR1 SGDLS and CDR2 YYNGEE.

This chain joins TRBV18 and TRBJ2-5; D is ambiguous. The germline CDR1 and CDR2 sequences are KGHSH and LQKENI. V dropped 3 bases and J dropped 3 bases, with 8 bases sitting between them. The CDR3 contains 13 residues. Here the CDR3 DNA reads TGTGCCAGCTCACCCGATGGGGAAGAGACCCAGTACTTC. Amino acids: CASSPDGEETQYF.

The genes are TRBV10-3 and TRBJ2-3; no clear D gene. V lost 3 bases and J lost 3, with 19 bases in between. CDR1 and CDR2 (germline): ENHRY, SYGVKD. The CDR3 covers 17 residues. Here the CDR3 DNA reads TGTGCCATCAGTGAATCTGGGTTCGCAGTCTGGACAGATACGCAGTATTTT. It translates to CAISESGFAVWTDTQYF.

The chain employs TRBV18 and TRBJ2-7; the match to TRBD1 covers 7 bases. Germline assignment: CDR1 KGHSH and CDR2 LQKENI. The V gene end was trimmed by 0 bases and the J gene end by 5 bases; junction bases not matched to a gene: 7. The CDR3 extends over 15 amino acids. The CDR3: CASSPPSRQGNEQYF. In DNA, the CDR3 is TGTGCCAGCTCACCACCGTCCCGACAGGGTAACGAGCAGTACTTC.

The CDR3 region is CASSLKGQGGGYTF. CDR3 nucleotides: TGTGCCAGCAGCTTGAAGGGACAGGGTGGTGGCTACACCTTC. The genes are TRBV7-3 and TRBJ1-2; TRBD1 aligns across 9 bases. From germline, CDR1 is SGHTA and CDR2 FQGTGA. V gave up 3 bases and J gave up 7 bases; unmatched junction bases: 6. This CDR3 has 14 residues.

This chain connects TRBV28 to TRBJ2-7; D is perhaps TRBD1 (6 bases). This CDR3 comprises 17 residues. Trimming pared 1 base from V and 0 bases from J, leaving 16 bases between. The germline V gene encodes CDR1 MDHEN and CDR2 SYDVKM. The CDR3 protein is CASSLYRAPGRSYEQYF. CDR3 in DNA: TGTGCCAGCAGTTTATACAGGGCCCCCGGGCGCTCCTACGAGCAGTACTTC. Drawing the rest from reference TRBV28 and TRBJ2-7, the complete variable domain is DVKVTQSSRYLVKRTGEKVFLECVQDMDHENMFWYRQDPGLGLRLIYFSYDVKMKEKGDIPEGYSVSREKKERFSLILESASTNQTSMYLCASSLYRAPGRSYEQYFGPGTRLTVT.

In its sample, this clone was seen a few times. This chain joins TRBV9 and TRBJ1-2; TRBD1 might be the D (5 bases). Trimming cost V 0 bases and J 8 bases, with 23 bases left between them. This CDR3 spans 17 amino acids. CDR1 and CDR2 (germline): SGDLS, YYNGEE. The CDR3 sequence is CASSVVGTGVGRSGYTF. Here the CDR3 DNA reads TGTGCCAGCAGCGTAGTCGGGACCGGGGTTGGCCGCTCCGGCTACACCTTC.

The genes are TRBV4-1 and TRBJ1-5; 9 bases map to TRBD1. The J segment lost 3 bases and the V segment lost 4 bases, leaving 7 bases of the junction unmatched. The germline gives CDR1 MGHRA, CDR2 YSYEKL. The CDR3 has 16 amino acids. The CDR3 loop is CASSPSRDRDNQPQHF. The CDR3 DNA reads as TGCGCCAGCAGCCCCTCCCGGGACAGGGACAATCAGCCCCAGCATTTT.

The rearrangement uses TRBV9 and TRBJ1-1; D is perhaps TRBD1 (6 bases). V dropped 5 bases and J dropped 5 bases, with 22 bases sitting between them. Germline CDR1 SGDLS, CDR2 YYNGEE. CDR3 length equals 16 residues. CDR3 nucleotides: TGTGCCAGCAGTCTTACAGGGTCCTCTTGGGGGACTGAAGCTTTCTTT. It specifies CASSLTGSSWGTEAFF. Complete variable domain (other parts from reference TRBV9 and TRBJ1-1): DSGVTQTPKHLITATGQRVTLRCSPRSGDLSVYWYQQSLDQGLQFLIQYYNGEERAKGNILERFSAQQFPDLHSELNLSSLELGDSALYFCASSLTGSSWGTEAFFGQGTRLTVV.